This TCR beta chain was retrieved from a study of cytomegalovirus exposure and HLA in healthy donors. CDR1 is SGHRS and CDR2 is YFSETQ in the germline V gene. The V end lost 4 bases, the J end lost 3 bases, and 20 bases lay between the germline ends. The length of the CDR3 is 16 residues. PCR amplification relied on 60 Vbeta primers (plus 13 Jbeta primers). Using immunoSEQ multiplex PCR, the repertoire was profiled, and TCRdb retains in-frame clones only, with some absent. The table lists fewer than 250,000 clones, approximately 80% of them singletons. Sequenced sample: PBMCs. V gene TRBV5-1 combines with J gene TRBJ2-7; TRBD1 is a possible D gene (5 bases). The source is a woman aged 40 to 50 in good health and CMV-seronegative. This CDR3 is CASSRDSPSGLYEQYF. The CDR3 DNA reads as TGCGCCAGCAGCCGTGACAGCCCAAGTGGGCTCTACGAGCAGTACTTC.